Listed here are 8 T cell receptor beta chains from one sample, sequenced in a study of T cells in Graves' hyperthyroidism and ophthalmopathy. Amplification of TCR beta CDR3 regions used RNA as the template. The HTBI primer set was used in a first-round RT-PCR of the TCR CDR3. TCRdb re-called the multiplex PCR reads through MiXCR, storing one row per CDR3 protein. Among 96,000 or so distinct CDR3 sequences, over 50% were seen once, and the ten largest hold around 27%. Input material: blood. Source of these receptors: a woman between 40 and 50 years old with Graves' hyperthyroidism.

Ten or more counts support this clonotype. This chain's CDR3 is CASGSPPRGYSPLHF. CDR3 nucleotides: TGTGCCAGCGGCTCCCCCCCCAGGGGTTATTCACCCCTCCACTTT. J is TRBJ1-6 and V is TRBV10-3; D might be TRBD1 (6 bases). The CDR3 runs 15 residues. Germline lookup yields CDR1 ENHRY and CDR2 SYGVKD. With 10 bases removed from V and 8 bases from J, the gap between germline ends came to 21 bases.

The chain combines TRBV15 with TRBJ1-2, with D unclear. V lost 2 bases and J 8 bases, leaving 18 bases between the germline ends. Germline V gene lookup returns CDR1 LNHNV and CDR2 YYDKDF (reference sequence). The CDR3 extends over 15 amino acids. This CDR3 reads CATSRSRAGFGGYTF. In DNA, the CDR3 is TGTGCCACCAGCAGATCGAGGGCAGGCTTCGGGGGCTACACCTTC.

The chain's CDR3 is CAIQGGSTEAFF. The CDR3 nucleotides are TGTGCCATACAGGGGGGAAGCACTGAAGCTTTCTTT. The chain employs TRBV10-3 and TRBJ1-1; TRBD1 aligns across 8 bases. V shed 9 bases, J shed 4 bases, and the junction held 4 bases outside the gene matches. The germline V gene encodes CDR1 ENHRY and CDR2 SYGVKD. This CDR3 is 12 amino acids long.

CDR3 nucleotides: TGTGCCACCAGCAGAGATCCAGCGGGAGTAAACAATGAGCAGTTCTTC. This sequence encodes CATSRDPAGVNNEQFF. This chain joins TRBV15 and TRBJ2-1, with TRBD2 identical over 8 bases. In germline, CDR1 is LNHNV, CDR2 YYDKDF (reference sequence). V shed 0 bases, J shed 5 bases, and the junction held 6 bases outside the gene matches. This CDR3 spans 16 amino acids.

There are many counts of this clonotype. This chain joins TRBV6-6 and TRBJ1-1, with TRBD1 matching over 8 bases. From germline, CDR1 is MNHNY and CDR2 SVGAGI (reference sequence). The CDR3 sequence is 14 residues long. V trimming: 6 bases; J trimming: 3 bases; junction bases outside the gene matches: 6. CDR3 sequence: CASSGQGVDTEAFF. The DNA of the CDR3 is TGTGCCAGCAGCGGACAGGGCGTCGACACTGAAGCTTTCTTT.

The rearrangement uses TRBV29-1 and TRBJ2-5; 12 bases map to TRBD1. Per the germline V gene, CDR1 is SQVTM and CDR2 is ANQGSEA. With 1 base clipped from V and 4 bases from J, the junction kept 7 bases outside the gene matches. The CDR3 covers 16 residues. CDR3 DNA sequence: TGCAGCGTTGAAGCGTGGGACAGGGGGCGATCAGAGACCCAGTACTTC. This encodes CSVEAWDRGRSETQYF.

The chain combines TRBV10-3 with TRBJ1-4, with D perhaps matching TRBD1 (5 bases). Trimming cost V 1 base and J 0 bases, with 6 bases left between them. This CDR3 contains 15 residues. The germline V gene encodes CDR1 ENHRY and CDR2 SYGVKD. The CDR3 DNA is TGTGCCATCAGTGAGTGGGGGACAACTAATGAAAAACTGTTTTTT. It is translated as CAISEWGTTNEKLFF.

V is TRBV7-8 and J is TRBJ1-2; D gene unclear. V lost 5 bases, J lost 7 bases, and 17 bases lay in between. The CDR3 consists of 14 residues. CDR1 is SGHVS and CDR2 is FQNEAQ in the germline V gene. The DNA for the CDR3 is TGTGCCAGCAGCAGTTACCGCGGCGGAGGTGGCTACACCTTC. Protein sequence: CASSSYRGGGGYTF.